Below are 29 T cell receptor beta chains sequenced from a single sample in a study of blood T cell repertoires in COVID-19. This table comes from immunoSEQ multiplex PCR, and its TCRdb copy is limited to in-frame clones, with some not included. In the table there are under 200,000 clones, around 86% of which are singletons. The sample was peripheral blood. Receptor source: a man aged 55-75 years with acute or convalescent COVID-19.

The chain carries TRBV5-5 and TRBJ2-7; 7 bases match TRBD1. The CDR3 consists of 16 residues. CDR1 SGHKS and CDR2 YYEKEE come from the germline V gene (reference sequence). The ends lost 0 bases at V and 4 bases at J; junction bases unmatched: 10. CDR3 sequence (DNA): TGTGCCAGCAGCTTGGCATCGGCAGGGGGATCGTACGAGCAGTACTTC. As protein: CASSLASAGGSYEQYF. Using reference TRBV5-5 and TRBJ2-7 for the parts outside the CDR3, the full variable domain is DAGVTQSPTHLIKTRGQQVTLRCSPISGHKSVSWYQQVLGQGPQFIFQYYEKEERGRGNFPDRFSARQFPNYSSELNVNALLLGDSALYLCASSLASAGGSYEQYFGPGTRLTVT.

This sequence joins TRBV18 and TRBJ1-5; TRBD1 aligns across 7 bases. The V segment lost 0 bases and the J segment 5 bases; nucleotides outside the gene matches: 4. There are 15 residues in the CDR3. Looked up from germline, CDR1 is KGHSH and CDR2 is LQKENI. The CDR3 coding sequence is TGTGCCAGCTCACCACCGGGCAGGGGGGATCAGCCCCAGCATTTT. Protein sequence: CASSPPGRGDQPQHF.

This clone appeared a single time. The chain recombines TRBV11-2 with TRBJ2-3; possible D gene TRBD2, 5 bases. CDR1 and CDR2 (germline): SGHAT, FQNNGV. The germline V and J ends were trimmed by 5 bases and 6 bases, with 9 bases remaining between them. CDR3 length: 12 amino acids. CDR3 coding DNA: TGTGCCAGCAGCGGGGAGTTGGATACGCAGTATTTT. As protein: CASSGELDTQYF.

The rearrangement uses TRBV27 and TRBJ1-4; D not certain. From germline, CDR1 is MNHEY and CDR2 SMNVEV (reference sequence). V dropped 3 bases and J dropped 4 bases, with 9 bases sitting between them. The CDR3 runs to 14 residues. The CDR3 is CASSLSQVNEKLFF. CDR3 DNA sequence: TGTGCCAGCAGTTTGAGCCAAGTTAATGAAAAACTGTTTTTT.

This chain joins TRBV10-3 and TRBJ2-1; the D is unclear. V dropped 0 bases and J dropped 12 bases, with 12 bases sitting between them. From germline, CDR1 is ENHRY and CDR2 SYGVKD. The CDR3 consists of 13 residues. CDR3 sequence reads: CAISESPRLWQFF. The CDR3 region has the DNA TGTGCCATCAGTGAGTCTCCTAGACTTTGGCAGTTCTTC.

The chain combines TRBV27 with TRBJ1-5; D is possibly TRBD1 (6 bases). The ends were cut back, 6 bases at V and 6 bases at J, with 15 bases in the middle. There are 14 residues in the CDR3. Germline lookup yields CDR1 MNHEY and CDR2 SMNVEV (reference sequence). CDR3 residues: CASSLLQGLQPQHF. CDR3 in DNA: TGTGCCAGCAGCCTACTACAGGGCCTTCAGCCCCAGCATTTT.

The V gene is TRBV19, the J gene TRBJ2-1, with TRBD2 matching over 7 bases. CDR3 length equals 14 residues. Per germline, CDR1 LNHDA and CDR2 SQIVND (reference sequence). The trim removed 6 bases at V and 7 bases at J, leaving 9 bases unmatched. The CDR3 sequence is CASRDLAETNEQFF. In nucleotides, the CDR3 is TGTGCCAGTAGGGATCTAGCGGAGACGAATGAGCAGTTCTTC.

The table lists this clone with many counts. The chain recombines TRBV7-9 with TRBJ2-1; TRBD2 matches at 7 bases. The V segment lost 2 bases and the J segment 5 bases; nucleotides outside the gene matches: 9. Germline CDR1 SEHNR, CDR2 FQNEAQ (reference sequence). The CDR3 is made up of 16 amino acids. Written as DNA, the CDR3 is TGTGCCAGCAGCTTATATCTCACTAGCGCCCACAATGAGCAGTTCTTC. Its translation is CASSLYLTSAHNEQFF.

J is TRBJ2-2 and V is TRBV11-2; 10 bases match TRBD2. This CDR3 spans 15 amino acids. V was clipped by 5 bases and J by 7 bases; unmatched bases: 7. The V gene's germline CDR1 is SGHAT and CDR2 FQNNGV. CDR3 bases: TGTGCCAGCAGCCCTGGGACTAGCGAGGGCGGGGAGCTGTTTTTT. Its translation is CASSPGTSEGGELFF. Looking up the rest from reference TRBV11-2 and TRBJ2-2 gives the full variable domain: EAGVAQSPRYKIIEKRQSVAFWCNPISGHATLYWYQQILGQGPKLLIQFQNNGVVDDSQLPKDRFSAERLKGVDSTLKIQPAKLEDSAVYLCASSPGTSEGGELFFGEGSRLTVL.

The V and J genes are TRBV18 and TRBJ2-7; TRBD2 might be the D (6 bases). V shed 3 bases and J shed 7 bases, with 16 bases lying between them. Germline lookup yields CDR1 KGHSH and CDR2 LQKENI. The CDR3 has 14 amino acids. Here the CDR3 reads CASSPGQSAGEQYF. DNA of the CDR3: TGTGCCAGCTCACCCGGGCAGTCTGCGGGAGAGCAGTACTTC.

The CDR3 bases are TGTGCCAGCAGTGTCGGGGAGGGTGAGCAGTTCTTC. This codes for CASSVGEGEQFF. This sequence joins TRBV28 and TRBJ2-1, with TRBD2 matching 7 bases. The CDR3 runs 12 residues. Germline CDR1 reads MDHEN; CDR2 reads SYDVKM. The V segment lost 5 bases and the J segment 9 bases; nucleotides outside the gene matches: 4.

The gene calls are TRBV7-9 and TRBJ1-5; TRBD1 matches at 12 bases. There are 15 residues in the CDR3. J gave up 6 bases and V 4 bases, and 4 bases lay outside the gene matches. Looked up from germline, CDR1 is SEHNR and CDR2 is FQNEAQ (reference sequence). The CDR3 sequence is CASSSGTGGVQPQHF. The DNA for the CDR3 is TGTGCCAGCAGCTCTGGGACAGGGGGCGTTCAGCCCCAGCATTTT.

The chain has TRBV28 and TRBJ1-5, with D hard to call. Germline loops: CDR1 MDHEN, CDR2 SYDVKM. V was clipped by 4 bases and J by 3 bases, with 7 bases between them. The length of the CDR3 is 13 residues. CDR3 in DNA: TGTGCCAGCAGTTCGCCTATCAATCAGCCCCAGCATTTT. It yields the protein CASSSPINQPQHF.

This rearrangement joins TRBV2 to TRBJ1-2, with TRBD1 matching over 7 bases. This CDR3 contains 16 residues. Germline V gives CDR1 SNHLY, CDR2 FYNNEI. The V gene end was trimmed by 6 bases and the J gene end by 0 bases; junction bases not matched to a gene: 10. CDR3 coding DNA: TGTGCCAGCAGCAGGACAGGAGGCTCCACTAACTATGGCTACACCTTC. This encodes CASSRTGGSTNYGYTF.

The gene calls are TRBV21-1 and TRBJ1-2; TRBD1 is the table's D call and was not checked against the DNA. TRBV21-1 is designated a pseudogene. This CDR3 is built from 14 residues. This chain's CDR3 is CASTGTAHDYGYTF. The CDR3 bases are TGTGCCAGTACCGGGACAGCCCACGATTATGGCTACACCTTC.

J is TRBJ1-2 and V is TRBV5-4, with 7 bases identical to TRBD1. From germline, CDR1 is SGHNT and CDR2 YYREEE (reference sequence). There are 14 residues in the CDR3. Trimming cost V 0 bases and J 5 bases; bases outside gene matches: 4. In nucleotides, the CDR3 is TGTGCCAGCAGCTTGGAGGCAGGGGGATATGGCTACACCTTC. Amino acids: CASSLEAGGYGYTF.

This chain uses TRBV12-3 or TRBV12-4 with TRBJ1-5; TRBD1 is a possible D gene (5 bases). The germline V and J ends were trimmed by 5 bases and 5 bases, with 10 bases remaining between them. The CDR3 runs to 13 residues. The DNA for the CDR3 is TGTGCCAGCAGTCAGGGAACGGATCAGCCCCAGCATTTT. Protein: CASSQGTDQPQHF.

The V gene is TRBV14, the J gene TRBJ1-1, with unresolved D. The germline CDR1 and CDR2 sequences are SGHDN and FVKESK. The CDR3 consists of 13 residues. V was shortened by 1 base and J by 1 base, with 4 bases between the two germline ends. CDR3 residues: CASSQGQNTEAFF. CDR3 DNA sequence: TGTGCCAGCAGCCAAGGACAGAACACTGAAGCTTTCTTT.

This clone has just a few counts. This chain connects TRBV2 to TRBJ2-5; TRBD1 aligns across 11 bases. Trimming removed 7 bases from V and 4 bases from J; junction bases left unmatched: 8. This CDR3 comprises 15 residues. Germline CDR1 SNHLY, CDR2 FYNNEI. The CDR3 sequence: CASTFQGTGGETQYF. The CDR3 bases are TGTGCCAGCACCTTCCAGGGGACAGGGGGAGAGACCCAGTACTTC.

V is TRBV19 and J is TRBJ1-5; tentative D call: TRBD1 (5 bases). This CDR3 contains 13 residues. V gave up 9 bases and J gave up 5 bases, with 14 bases separating them. Germline CDR1 and CDR2: LNHDA and SQIVND (reference sequence). The CDR3 protein is CASRRSGDQPQHF. CDR3 DNA sequence: TGTGCCAGCCGAAGGTCGGGGGATCAGCCCCAGCATTTT. The full variable domain, in which reference TRBV19 and TRBJ1-5 provide the parts outside the CDR3, is DGGITQSPKYLFRKEGQNVTLSCEQNLNHDAMYWYRQDPGQGLRLIYYSQIVNDFQKGDIAEGYSVSREKKESFPLTVTSAQKNPTAFYLCASRRSGDQPQHFGDGTRLSIL.

The chain joins TRBV5-1 to TRBJ1-1, with a weak D call TRBD1 (5 bases). This CDR3 spans 16 amino acids. V lost 0 bases and J lost 0, with 12 bases in between. The V gene's germline CDR1 is SGHRS and CDR2 YFSETQ. For the CDR3, the DNA is TGCGCCAGCAGCTTGGCCAGGGTAGGGATGAACACTGAAGCTTTCTTT. Amino acids: CASSLARVGMNTEAFF.

This rearrangement joins TRBV20-1 to TRBJ1-1; D gene ambiguous. Between the trimmed V and J ends, which lost 3 bases and 4 bases, there was a span of 12 bases. Germline V gives CDR1 DFQATT, CDR2 SNEGSKA (reference sequence). This CDR3 is built from 13 residues. Here the CDR3 reads CSASQVSGTEAFF. Here the CDR3 DNA reads TGCAGTGCTAGTCAGGTCAGTGGCACTGAAGCTTTCTTT.

The CDR3 nucleotides read TGTGCCAGCAGCGAACAGGCTTTTAGCGGTTACAATGAGCAGTTCTTC. Translation: CASSEQAFSGYNEQFF. This sequence joins TRBV9 and TRBJ2-1, with D possibly being TRBD2 (6 bases). Per the germline V gene, CDR1 is SGDLS and CDR2 is YYNGEE. V lost 3 bases, J lost 4 bases, and 17 bases lay in between. CDR3 size: 16 residues.

V and J are TRBV7-2 and TRBJ2-2; 8 nucleotides align to TRBD2. After removal of 5 bases from V and 9 bases from J, the junction contained 11 bases not matched to a gene. CDR1 is SGHTA, CDR2 FQGNSA, per germline. The CDR3 extends over 15 amino acids. CDR3 nucleotides: TGTGCCAGCAGCCCGGGGGGGCTTACCAGCCGGGAGCTGTTTTTT. It codes for CASSPGGLTSRELFF. The whole variable domain, filled in from reference TRBV7-2 and TRBJ2-2, reads GAGVSQSPSNKVTEKGKDVELRCDPISGHTALYWYRQSLGQGLEFLIYFQGNSAPDKSGLPSDRFSAERTGGSVSTLTIQRTQQEDSAVYLCASSPGGLTSRELFFGEGSRLTVL.

V usage is TRBV29-1 and J usage is TRBJ1-2; the D is unclear. Germline lookup yields CDR1 SQVTM and CDR2 ANQGSEA. Trimming took off 7 bases at V and 7 bases at J, with 16 bases between the two ends. The CDR3 is 12 amino acids. CDR3 coding DNA: TGCAGCGCTATGACAAGGGAGGGTGGCTACACCTTC. Protein sequence: CSAMTREGGYTF.

The chain employs TRBV24-1 and TRBJ1-2; D possibly corresponds to TRBD1 (6 bases). Trimming removed 4 bases from V and 4 bases from J, with 9 bases in between. This CDR3 region has 13 residues. The germline V gene has CDR1 KGHDR and CDR2 SFDVKD. CDR3 in DNA: TGTGCCACCAGTGAGAGGGACACCTATGGCTACACCTTC. This encodes CATSERDTYGYTF.

The chain uses TRBV9 and TRBJ1-6; D is perhaps TRBD1 (5 bases). V was trimmed by 0 bases and J by 14 bases, leaving 12 bases between them. The CDR3 spans 13 residues. The germline gives CDR1 SGDLS, CDR2 YYNGEE. The CDR3 region is CASSVGADRSLHF. The DNA of the CDR3 is TGTGCCAGCAGCGTAGGAGCAGACAGATCCCTCCACTTT.

The rearrangement links TRBV6-5 to TRBJ2-7; 11 nucleotides line up with TRBD1. This CDR3 comprises 14 residues. V was clipped by 7 bases and J by 3 bases; unmatched bases: 5. Germline CDR1 and CDR2: MNHEY and SVGAGI. Here the CDR3 reads CASKGQGAGYEQYF. For the CDR3, the DNA is TGTGCCAGCAAAGGACAGGGGGCGGGCTACGAGCAGTACTTC.

The chain employs TRBV7-8 and TRBJ1-2; TRBD1 matches at 9 bases. The CDR3 sequence is 14 residues long. Trimming took 7 bases from V and 4 from J; bases not matched to a gene: 7. Germline assignment: CDR1 SGHVS and CDR2 FQNEAQ. The CDR3, as DNA: TGTGCCAGCACCCGGGACAGGGCGTCCTATGGCTACACCTTC. The encoded protein is CASTRDRASYGYTF.